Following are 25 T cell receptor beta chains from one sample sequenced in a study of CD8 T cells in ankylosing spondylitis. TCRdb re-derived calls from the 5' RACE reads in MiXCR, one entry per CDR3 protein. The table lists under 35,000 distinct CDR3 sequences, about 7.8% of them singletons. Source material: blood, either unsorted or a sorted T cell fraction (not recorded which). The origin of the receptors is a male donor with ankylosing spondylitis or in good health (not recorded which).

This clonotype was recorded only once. CDR3 DNA sequence: TGTGCCAGCAGTTTCTCTGAGTCCAGACCCGGGGAGCTGTTTTTT. Protein: CASSFSESRPGELFF. The V and J genes are TRBV12-3 or TRBV12-4 and TRBJ2-2; no definite D call. The CDR3 contains 15 residues. V dropped 3 bases and J dropped 6 bases, with 14 bases sitting between them.

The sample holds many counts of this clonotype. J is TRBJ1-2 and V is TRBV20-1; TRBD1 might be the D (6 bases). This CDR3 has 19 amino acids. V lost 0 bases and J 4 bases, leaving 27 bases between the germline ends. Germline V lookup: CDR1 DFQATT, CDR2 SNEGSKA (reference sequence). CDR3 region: CSARDPGNPQAQGTYGYTF. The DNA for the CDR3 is TGCAGTGCTAGAGATCCGGGGAACCCACAAGCCCAGGGGACCTATGGCTACACCTTC.

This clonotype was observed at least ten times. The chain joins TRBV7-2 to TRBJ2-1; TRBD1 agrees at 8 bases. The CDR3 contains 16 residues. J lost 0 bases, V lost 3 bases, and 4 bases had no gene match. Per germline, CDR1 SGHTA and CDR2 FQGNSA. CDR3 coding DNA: TGTGCCAGCAGCTTCCGGACAGGGATCTCCTACAATGAGCAGTTCTTC. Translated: CASSFRTGISYNEQFF.

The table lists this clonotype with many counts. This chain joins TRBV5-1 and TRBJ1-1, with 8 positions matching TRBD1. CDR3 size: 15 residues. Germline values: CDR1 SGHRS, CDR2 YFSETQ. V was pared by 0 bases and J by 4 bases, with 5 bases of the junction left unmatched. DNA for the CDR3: TGCGCCAGCAGCTTGGGCGGACAGGGTTCCACTGAAGCTTTCTTT. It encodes CASSLGGQGSTEAFF.

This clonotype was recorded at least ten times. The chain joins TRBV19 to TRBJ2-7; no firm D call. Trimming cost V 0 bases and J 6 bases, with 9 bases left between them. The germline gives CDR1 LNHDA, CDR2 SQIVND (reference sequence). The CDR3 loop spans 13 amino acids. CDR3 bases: TGTGCCAGTAGTATAGATTGGAGAGCCGAGCAGTACTTC. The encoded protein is CASSIDWRAEQYF.

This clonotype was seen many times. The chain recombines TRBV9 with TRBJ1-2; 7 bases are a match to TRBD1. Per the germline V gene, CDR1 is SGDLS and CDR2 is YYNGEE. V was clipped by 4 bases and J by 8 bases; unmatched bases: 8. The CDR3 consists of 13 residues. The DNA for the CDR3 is TGTGCCAGCAGCAGCGAAAGGGGGCGCGGCTACACCTTC. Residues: CASSSERGRGYTF. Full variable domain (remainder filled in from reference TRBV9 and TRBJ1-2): DSGVTQTPKHLITATGQRVTLRCSPRSGDLSVYWYQQSLDQGLQFLIQYYNGEERAKGNILERFSAQQFPDLHSELNLSSLELGDSALYFCASSSERGRGYTFGSGTRLTVV.

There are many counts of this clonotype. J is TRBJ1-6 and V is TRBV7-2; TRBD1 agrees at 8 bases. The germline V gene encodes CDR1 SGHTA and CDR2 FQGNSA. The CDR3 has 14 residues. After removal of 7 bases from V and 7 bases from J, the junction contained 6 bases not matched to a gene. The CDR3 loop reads CASTRQGSNSPLHF. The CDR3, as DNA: TGTGCCAGCACCCGACAGGGGTCGAATTCACCCCTCCACTTT.

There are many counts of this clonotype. The CDR3, as DNA: TGTGCCACCAGTGAGTCCCACGGGGAAAGGAACACTGAAGCTTTCTTT. Protein: CATSESHGERNTEAFF. V is TRBV24-1 and J is TRBJ1-1, with D unclear. Germline CDR1 is KGHDR and CDR2 is SFDVKD. CDR3 length: 16 residues. With 4 bases removed from V and 1 base from J, the gap between germline ends came to 15 bases.

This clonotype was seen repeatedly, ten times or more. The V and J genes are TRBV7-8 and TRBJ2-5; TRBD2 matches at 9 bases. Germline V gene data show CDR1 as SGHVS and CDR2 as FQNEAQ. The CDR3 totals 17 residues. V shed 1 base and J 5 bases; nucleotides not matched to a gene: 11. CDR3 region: CASSLGGLAVGWETQYF. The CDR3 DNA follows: TGTGCCAGCAGCTTAGGGGGACTAGCCGTAGGTTGGGAGACCCAGTACTTC.

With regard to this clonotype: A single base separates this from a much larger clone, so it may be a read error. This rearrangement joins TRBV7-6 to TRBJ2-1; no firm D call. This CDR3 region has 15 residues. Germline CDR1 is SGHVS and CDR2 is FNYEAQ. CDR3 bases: TGTGCCAGCAGCCCGACATCTCTCTCCTGCAATGAGCAGCTCTTC. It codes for CASSPTSLSCNEQLF.

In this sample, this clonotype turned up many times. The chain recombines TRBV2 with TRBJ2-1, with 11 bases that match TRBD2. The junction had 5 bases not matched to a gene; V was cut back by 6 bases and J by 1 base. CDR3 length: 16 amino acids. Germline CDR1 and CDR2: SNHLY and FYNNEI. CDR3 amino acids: CASRRTSGLSYNEQFF. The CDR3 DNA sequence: TGTGCCAGCAGGCGGACTAGCGGGTTATCCTACAATGAGCAGTTCTTC.

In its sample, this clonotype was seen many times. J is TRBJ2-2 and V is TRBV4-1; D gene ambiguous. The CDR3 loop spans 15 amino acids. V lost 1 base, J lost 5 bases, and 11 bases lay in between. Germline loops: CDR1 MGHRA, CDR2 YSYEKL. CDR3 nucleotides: TGCGCCAGCAGCCAAGCAGGTTTAAAGACCGGGGAGCTGTTTTTT. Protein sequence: CASSQAGLKTGELFF.

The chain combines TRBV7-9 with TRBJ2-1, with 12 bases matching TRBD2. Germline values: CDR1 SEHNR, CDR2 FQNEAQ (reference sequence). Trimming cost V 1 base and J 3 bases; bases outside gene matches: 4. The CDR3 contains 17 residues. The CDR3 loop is CASSLGLAGVGYNEQFF. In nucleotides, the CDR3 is TGTGCCAGCAGCTTAGGACTAGCGGGAGTTGGCTACAATGAGCAGTTCTTC.

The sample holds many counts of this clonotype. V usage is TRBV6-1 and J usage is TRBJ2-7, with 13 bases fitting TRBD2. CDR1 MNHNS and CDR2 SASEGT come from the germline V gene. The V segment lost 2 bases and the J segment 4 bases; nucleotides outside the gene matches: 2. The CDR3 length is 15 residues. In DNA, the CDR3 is TGTGCCAGCAGTGAAAGGACTAGCGGGAGTTACGAGCAGTACTTC. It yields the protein CASSERTSGSYEQYF.

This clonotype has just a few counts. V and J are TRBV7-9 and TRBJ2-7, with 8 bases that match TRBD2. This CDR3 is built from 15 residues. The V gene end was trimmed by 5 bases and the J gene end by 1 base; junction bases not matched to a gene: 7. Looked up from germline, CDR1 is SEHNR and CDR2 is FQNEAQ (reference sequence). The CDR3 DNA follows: TGTGCCAGCAGCGCCTCTAGCGGGCCTTCCTACGAGCAGTACTTC. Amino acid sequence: CASSASSGPSYEQYF.

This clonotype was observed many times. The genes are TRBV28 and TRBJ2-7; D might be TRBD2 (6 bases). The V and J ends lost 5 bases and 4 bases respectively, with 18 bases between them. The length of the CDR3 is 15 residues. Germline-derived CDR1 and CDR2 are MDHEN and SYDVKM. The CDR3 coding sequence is TGTGCCAGCAGTACAGATGGGGGACTTACTTACGAGCAGTACTTC. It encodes CASSTDGGLTYEQYF. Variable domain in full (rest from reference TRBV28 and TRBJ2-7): DVKVTQSSRYLVKRTGEKVFLECVQDMDHENMFWYRQDPGLGLRLIYFSYDVKMKEKGDIPEGYSVSREKKERFSLILESASTNQTSMYLCASSTDGGLTYEQYFGPGTRLTVT.

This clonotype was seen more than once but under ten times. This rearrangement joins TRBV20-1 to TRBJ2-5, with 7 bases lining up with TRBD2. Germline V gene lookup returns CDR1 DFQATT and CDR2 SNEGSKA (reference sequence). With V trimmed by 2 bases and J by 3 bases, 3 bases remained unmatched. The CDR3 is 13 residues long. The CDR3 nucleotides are TGCAGTGCTAGACTGAGCGGGGAAGAGACCCAGTACTTC. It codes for CSARLSGEETQYF.

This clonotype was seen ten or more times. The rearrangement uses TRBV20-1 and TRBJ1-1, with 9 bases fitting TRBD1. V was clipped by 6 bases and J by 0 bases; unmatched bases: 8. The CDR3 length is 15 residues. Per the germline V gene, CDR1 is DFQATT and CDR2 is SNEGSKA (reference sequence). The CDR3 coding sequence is TGCAGTGCAAGCCCGACAGGGGGAATGAACACTGAAGCTTTCTTT. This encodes CSASPTGGMNTEAFF.

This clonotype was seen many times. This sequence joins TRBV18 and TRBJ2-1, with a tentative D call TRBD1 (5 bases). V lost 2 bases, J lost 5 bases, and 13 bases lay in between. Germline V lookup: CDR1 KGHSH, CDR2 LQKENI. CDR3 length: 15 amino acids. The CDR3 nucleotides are TGTGCCAGCTCACCATCCCCCAGACAGAACAATGAGCAGTTCTTC. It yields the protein CASSPSPRQNNEQFF.

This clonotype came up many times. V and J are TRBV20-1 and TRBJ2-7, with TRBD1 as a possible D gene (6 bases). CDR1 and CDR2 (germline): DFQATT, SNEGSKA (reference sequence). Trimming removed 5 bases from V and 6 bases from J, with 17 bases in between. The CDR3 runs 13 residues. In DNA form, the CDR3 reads TGCAGTGCTCCAAGGGGGAACTCTGGCGAGCAGTACTTC. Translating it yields CSAPRGNSGEQYF.

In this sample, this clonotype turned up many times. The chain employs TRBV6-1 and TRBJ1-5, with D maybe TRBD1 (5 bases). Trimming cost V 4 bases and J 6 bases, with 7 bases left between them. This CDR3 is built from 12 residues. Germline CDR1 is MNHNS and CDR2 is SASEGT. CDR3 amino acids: CASSAGTQPQHF. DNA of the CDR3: TGTGCCAGCAGTGCGGGGACTCAGCCCCAGCATTTT.

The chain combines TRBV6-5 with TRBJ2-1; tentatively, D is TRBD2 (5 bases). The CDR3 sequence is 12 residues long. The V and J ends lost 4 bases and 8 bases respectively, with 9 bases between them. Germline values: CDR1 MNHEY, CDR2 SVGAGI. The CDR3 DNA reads TGTGCCAGCAGTTCCCCCGGGGATGAGCAGTTCTTC. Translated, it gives CASSSPGDEQFF.

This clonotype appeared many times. Here the CDR3 reads CASSFTGAMNYEQYF. The CDR3 nucleotides read TGTGCCAGCAGTTTTACAGGGGCAATGAACTACGAGCAGTACTTC. The rearrangement uses TRBV28 and TRBJ2-7; 7 positions agree with TRBD1. CDR3 length equals 15 residues. Germline trimming cut 3 bases from V and 3 bases from J; bases unmatched to any gene: 8. Germline lookup yields CDR1 MDHEN and CDR2 SYDVKM.

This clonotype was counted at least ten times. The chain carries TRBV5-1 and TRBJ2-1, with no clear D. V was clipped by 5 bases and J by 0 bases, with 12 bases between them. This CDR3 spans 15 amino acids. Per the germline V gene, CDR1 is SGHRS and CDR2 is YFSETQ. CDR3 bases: TGCGCCAGCAGTCCTGACTCTAGCTCCTACAATGAGCAGTTCTTC. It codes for CASSPDSSSYNEQFF. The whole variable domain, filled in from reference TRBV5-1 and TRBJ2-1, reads KAGVTQTPRYLIKTRGQQVTLSCSPISGHRSVSWYQQTPGQGLQFLFEYFSETQRNKGNFPGRFSGRQFSNSRSEMNVSTLELGDSALYLCASSPDSSSYNEQFFGPGTRLTVL.

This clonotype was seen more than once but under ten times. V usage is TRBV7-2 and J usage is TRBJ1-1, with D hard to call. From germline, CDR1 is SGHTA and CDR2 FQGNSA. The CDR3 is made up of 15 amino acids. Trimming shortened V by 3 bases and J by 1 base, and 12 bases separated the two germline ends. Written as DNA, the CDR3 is TGTGCCAGCAGCTTGAGCCACCTCAAGAACACTGAAGCTTTCTTT. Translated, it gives CASSLSHLKNTEAFF.